This entry lists 7 T cell receptor beta chains sequenced from one sample in a study of CD8 T cells in ankylosing spondylitis. Each CDR3 protein is one row after TCRdb ran MiXCR on the 5' RACE reads. Altogether 150,000 to 200,000 distinct CDR3 sequences are present, roughly 31% being singletons, with the ten largest covering 6%. The sequencing input was synovial fluid, either unsorted or a sorted T cell fraction (not recorded which). These receptors came from a male donor with ankylosing spondylitis.

V is TRBV9 and J is TRBJ2-3, with D possibly TRBD1 on 5 matching bases. This CDR3 contains 14 residues. V was clipped by 4 bases and J by 7 bases, with 16 bases between them. Germline loops: CDR1 SGDLS, CDR2 YYNGEE. The CDR3: CASSTQDSKNTQYF. In DNA form, the CDR3 reads TGTGCCAGCAGCACCCAAGACAGCAAGAATACGCAGTATTTT.

This clonotype appeared a few times. The chain has TRBV12-3 or TRBV12-4 and TRBJ2-1, with TRBD2 identical over 8 bases. The CDR3 sequence is 15 residues long. The trim removed 3 bases at V and 1 base at J, leaving 2 bases unmatched. Here the CDR3 reads CASSFSGASYNEQFF. The DNA of the CDR3 is TGTGCCAGCAGTTTTAGCGGGGCTTCCTACAATGAGCAGTTCTTC.

A few counts support this clonotype. V is TRBV20-1 and J is TRBJ1-2; TRBD1 matches 7 bases. Per the germline V gene, CDR1 is DFQATT and CDR2 is SNEGSKA (reference sequence). The CDR3 consists of 13 residues. V was clipped by 7 bases and J by 4 bases; unmatched bases: 9. DNA of the CDR3: TGCAGTGTTCCGACAGGGACTCGCTATGGCTACACCTTC. Amino acids: CSVPTGTRYGYTF.

Only a few counts were recorded for this clonotype. The rearrangement uses TRBV5-1 and TRBJ1-1; unclear D gene. CDR1 is SGHRS and CDR2 is YFSETQ in the germline V gene. The CDR3 extends over 13 amino acids. The V gene lost 0 bases and the J gene lost 4 bases, with 7 bases spanning the gap. In DNA, the CDR3 is TGCGCCAGCAGCTTGGTATACGGCACTGAAGCTTTCTTT. Translation gives CASSLVYGTEAFF.

The chain carries TRBV9 and TRBJ2-2, with D possibly matching TRBD2 (6 bases). The CDR3 runs to 14 residues. The germline V and J ends were trimmed by 2 bases and 3 bases, with 8 bases remaining between them. Germline V gene lookup returns CDR1 SGDLS and CDR2 YYNGEE. CDR3 coding DNA: TGTGCCAGCAGCGTGGGACTTTACACCGGGGAGCTGTTTTTT. Encoded protein: CASSVGLYTGELFF.

The rearrangement links TRBV24-1 to TRBJ2-5; 15 bases fit TRBD2. The CDR3 is 17 amino acids. V lost 3 bases, J lost 5 bases, and 6 bases stayed unmatched. CDR1 is KGHDR and CDR2 is SFDVKD in the germline V gene. DNA of the CDR3: TGTGCCACCAGTGATGGGGCCGGGACTAGCGGGAGGGAGACCCAGTACTTC. Its translation: CATSDGAGTSGRETQYF.

The table lists this clonotype with many counts. The chain recombines TRBV5-1 with TRBJ2-2; 10 positions agree with TRBD2. V was pared by 4 bases and J by 7 bases, with 4 bases of the junction left unmatched. The CDR3 spans 14 residues. The germline V gene has CDR1 SGHRS and CDR2 YFSETQ. The CDR3 reads CASSLAGDIGELFF. DNA for the CDR3: TGCGCCAGCAGCCTAGCGGGAGACATCGGGGAGCTGTTTTTT.